Sequencing of this T cell receptor (beta chain) was carried out in a study of T cell changes during pregnancy in multiple sclerosis. Method: immunoSEQ multiplex PCR; TCRdb's copy keeps in-frame clones and lacks some. The sample lists approximately 70,000 clones; 91% were seen once. CDR1 and CDR2 (germline): GTSNPN, SVGIG (reference sequence). The CDR3 runs 13 residues. The V end was cut by 4 bases, the J end by 6 bases, with 15 bases between. The receptor comes from a female donor in good health, enrolled as a control in a pregnancy study. The J gene is TRBJ1-1, the V gene TRBV30; D gene unclear. The sequencing here drew on peripheral blood, taken in the third trimester of pregnancy. Written as DNA, the CDR3 is TGTGCCTGGATTCTGAGGGAGTATGCTGAAGCTTTCTTT. Its protein is CAWILREYAEAFF.